The 21 T cell receptor beta chains below were found in one sample sequenced in a study of cytomegalovirus exposure and HLA in healthy donors. Primers: 60 Vbeta forward and 13 Jbeta reverse. Data came from immunoSEQ multiplex PCR; TCRdb stores just in-frame clones and leaves some out. The sample has a few hundred thousand clones, 81% seen once. What was sequenced was PBMCs. The source is a woman aged 55-69 years in good health and CMV-seropositive.

The chain recombines TRBV7-6 with TRBJ2-7, with D perhaps matching TRBD2 (5 bases). Germline CDR1 SGHVS, CDR2 FNYEAQ. Between the trimmed V and J ends, which lost 1 base and 6 bases, there was a span of 7 bases. This CDR3 comprises 12 residues. The DNA of the CDR3 is TGTGCCAGCAGCTTAGGGGAGTCCGAGCAGTACTTC. Amino acid sequence: CASSLGESEQYF.

This clone occurred a few times. V gene TRBV4-1 combines with J gene TRBJ2-1; the match to TRBD2 covers 7 bases. The V gene end was trimmed by 4 bases and the J gene end by 5 bases; junction bases not matched to a gene: 5. Germline V CDR1 and CDR2: MGHRA, YSYEKL. This CDR3 has 14 amino acids. CDR3 sequence: CASSPGTIDNEQFF. In DNA form, the CDR3 reads TGCGCCAGCAGCCCGGGGACTATTGACAATGAGCAGTTCTTC.

V usage is TRBV2 and J usage is TRBJ1-5; 9 positions match TRBD1. Germline lookup yields CDR1 SNHLY and CDR2 FYNNEI. With 7 bases clipped from V and 4 bases from J, the junction kept 5 bases outside the gene matches. The CDR3 has 14 amino acids. CDR3 amino acids: CASKGQGGNQPQHF. As DNA, the CDR3 is TGTGCCAGCAAGGGACAGGGAGGGAATCAGCCCCAGCATTTT.

This chain joins TRBV10-2 and TRBJ2-1, with D perhaps matching TRBD2 (6 bases). The length of the CDR3 is 15 residues. V was trimmed by 2 bases and J by 6 bases, leaving 14 bases between them. Germline CDR1 and CDR2: WSHSY and SAAADI. The CDR3 loop reads CASSERERWGNEQFF. In nucleotides, the CDR3 is TGCGCCAGCAGTGAGCGGGAGAGATGGGGCAATGAGCAGTTCTTC.

The rearrangement links TRBV5-4 to TRBJ2-2, with 9 bases matching TRBD1. CDR1 and CDR2 (germline): SGHNT, YYREEE (reference sequence). The ends lost 5 bases at V and 4 bases at J; junction bases unmatched: 9. This CDR3 has 16 residues. CDR3 DNA: TGTGCCAGCAGGTCCGGGACAGGGCTAATCACCGGGGAGCTGTTTTTT. Translation: CASRSGTGLITGELFF.

Here the CDR3 reads CASSLASGGELFF. CDR3 sequence (DNA): TGCGCCAGCAGCTTGGCGTCCGGCGGGGAGCTGTTTTTT. The rearrangement uses TRBV5-1 and TRBJ2-2; unclear D gene. Looked up from germline, CDR1 is SGHRS and CDR2 is YFSETQ. The CDR3 contains 13 residues. V was pared by 0 bases and J by 7 bases, with 7 bases between.

This chain connects TRBV7-8 to TRBJ1-1, with D tentatively TRBD1 (5 bases). CDR3 size: 17 residues. From germline, CDR1 is SGHVS and CDR2 FQNEAQ. The germline V and J ends were trimmed by 0 bases and 7 bases, with 21 bases remaining between them. The chain's CDR3 is CASSLARGPQAHIEAFF. The CDR3 DNA sequence: TGTGCCAGCAGCTTAGCGCGGGGACCCCAAGCCCACATTGAAGCTTTCTTT.

This chain joins TRBV19 and TRBJ1-3; D remains unclear. V dropped 7 bases and J dropped 3 bases, with 13 bases sitting between them. The CDR3 is 14 amino acids. The germline CDR1 and CDR2 sequences are LNHDA and SQIVND (reference sequence). The CDR3: CASTPGHGGNTIYF. In DNA form, the CDR3 reads TGTGCCAGTACCCCCGGTCATGGTGGAAACACCATATATTTT.

The chain recombines TRBV5-1 with TRBJ1-5; D is possibly TRBD1 (6 bases). CDR3 length equals 15 residues. V shed 4 bases and J shed 0 bases, with 11 bases lying between them. Germline CDR1 is SGHRS and CDR2 is YFSETQ. CDR3 in amino acids: CASSPGTHSNQPQHF. The CDR3 coding sequence is TGCGCCAGCAGCCCAGGGACACATAGCAATCAGCCCCAGCATTTT.

J is TRBJ1-2 and V is TRBV6-5; 8 bases line up with TRBD1. CDR1 is MNHEY, CDR2 SVGAGI, per germline. The CDR3 extends over 15 amino acids. The V gene end was trimmed by 4 bases and the J gene end by 6 bases; junction bases not matched to a gene: 10. CDR3 sequence reads: CASSSASRTGNGYTF. Written as DNA, the CDR3 is TGTGCCAGCAGTTCCGCAAGCCGGACAGGGAATGGCTACACCTTC.

The chain joins TRBV9 to TRBJ1-5; D is ambiguous. Germline loops: CDR1 SGDLS, CDR2 YYNGEE. The CDR3 extends over 14 amino acids. V was pared by 3 bases and J by 0 bases, with 7 bases between. The CDR3 region has the DNA TGTGCCAGCAGCGCCGACTATAGCAATCAGCCCCAGCATTTT. Protein: CASSADYSNQPQHF.

The rearrangement uses TRBV6-5 and TRBJ2-1; 9 bases align to TRBD2. The length of the CDR3 is 15 residues. Per the germline V gene, CDR1 is MNHEY and CDR2 is SVGAGI. Trimming cost V 6 bases and J 10 bases; bases outside gene matches: 13. The CDR3 protein is CASRRIGSGSGEQFF. DNA for the CDR3: TGTGCCAGCAGAAGGATAGGTAGCGGGAGTGGAGAGCAGTTCTTC.

This sequence joins TRBV10-3 and TRBJ2-3; TRBD2 agrees at 12 bases. The CDR3 loop spans 14 amino acids. V lost 8 bases, J lost 5 bases, and 5 bases stayed unmatched. Germline loops: CDR1 ENHRY, CDR2 SYGVKD. The CDR3 spells CAISGTSGLDTQYF. CDR3 in DNA: TGTGCCATCTCCGGGACTAGCGGGTTAGATACGCAGTATTTT.

This clone was detected a few times. The CDR3 here is CASSLNAGGTYNEQFF. The CDR3 DNA reads TGTGCCAGCAGCTTAAATGCGGGAGGAACCTACAATGAGCAGTTCTTC. This chain links TRBV7-3 with TRBJ2-1, with 8 bases matching TRBD2. V was clipped by 1 base and J by 2 bases; unmatched bases: 4. Germline CDR1 SGHTA, CDR2 FQGTGA. The CDR3 spans 16 residues.

This clone was recorded only once. The rearrangement uses TRBV18 and TRBJ2-7, with D perhaps TRBD1 (5 bases). The germline CDR1 and CDR2 sequences are KGHSH and LQKENI. V lost 2 bases and J lost 5, with 16 bases in between. This CDR3 is 15 amino acids long. The CDR3 loop is CASSPGALVGHEQYF. The CDR3 region has the DNA TGTGCCAGCTCACCAGGGGCCTTAGTGGGCCACGAGCAGTACTTC.

V is TRBV19 and J is TRBJ1-2, with 7 bases lining up with TRBD1. From germline, CDR1 is LNHDA and CDR2 SQIVND (reference sequence). This CDR3 is 17 amino acids long. V lost 4 bases to trimming and J lost 0 bases; unmatched junction nucleotides: 11. CDR3 protein: CASSKSSTGSTNYGYTF. As DNA, the CDR3 is TGTGCCAGTAGTAAATCTTCGACAGGGTCGACTAACTATGGCTACACCTTC.

The CDR3 DNA sequence: TGTGCCAGCAGTTTCTCCGATCAGCCCCAGCATTTT. Translation: CASSFSDQPQHF. This chain connects TRBV28 to TRBJ1-5; D not certain. The germline V and J ends were trimmed by 3 bases and 5 bases, with 5 bases remaining between them. CDR3 size: 12 residues. CDR1 and CDR2 (germline): MDHEN, SYDVKM.

The chain joins TRBV12-2 to TRBJ2-7; the table calls TRBD1, which could not be checked here. TRBV12-2 corresponds to a pseudogene. The CDR3 sequence is 14 residues long. CDR3 loop: CASRSPGQDYEQYF. DNA of the CDR3: TGTGCAAGTCGCTCACCGGGACAGGACTACGAGCAGTACTTC.

CDR3 coding DNA: TGTGCCAGCAGCCGGACTAGACCTCCCGGGGAGCTGTTTTTT. This encodes CASSRTRPPGELFF. This rearrangement joins TRBV7-3 to TRBJ2-2, with 7 bases fitting TRBD2. V trimming: 5 bases; J trimming: 6 bases; junction bases outside the gene matches: 6. The CDR3 is made up of 14 amino acids. Germline V gene lookup returns CDR1 SGHTA and CDR2 FQGTGA.

This clone was found a few times. The rearrangement joins TRBV27 to TRBJ2-1, with a weak D call TRBD2 (6 bases). Per the germline V gene, CDR1 is MNHEY and CDR2 is SMNVEV (reference sequence). V lost 8 bases and J 10 bases, leaving 12 bases between the germline ends. The CDR3 length is 11 residues. For the CDR3, the DNA is TGTGCCAGCGGACTAAGGACGGAGCAGTTCTTC. Translation: CASGLRTEQFF.

Concerning this clone itself: The sample contains more than one DNA sequence encoding this CDR3. The V and J genes are TRBV5-4 and TRBJ2-3; TRBD1 matches 7 bases. J gave up 3 bases and V 2 bases, and 0 bases lay outside the gene matches. This CDR3 contains 13 residues. Germline lookup yields CDR1 SGHNT and CDR2 YYREEE (reference sequence). In DNA, the CDR3 is TGTGCCAGCAGCTTACAGGGGACAGATACGCAGTATTTT. This sequence encodes CASSLQGTDTQYF.